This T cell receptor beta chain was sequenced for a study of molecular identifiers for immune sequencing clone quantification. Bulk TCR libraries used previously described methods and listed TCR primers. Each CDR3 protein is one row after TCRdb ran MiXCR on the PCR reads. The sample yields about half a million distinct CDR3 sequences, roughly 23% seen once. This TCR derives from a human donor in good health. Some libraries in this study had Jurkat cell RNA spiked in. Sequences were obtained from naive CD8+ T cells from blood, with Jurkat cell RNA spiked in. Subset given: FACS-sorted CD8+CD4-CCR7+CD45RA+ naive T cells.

The CDR3 loop is CASSMGDTDTQYF. The CDR3 DNA follows: TGTGCCAGCAGCATGGGGGATACGGATACGCAGTATTTT. The rearrangement uses TRBV9 and TRBJ2-3; D is tentatively TRBD1 or TRBD2 (5 bases each). V was trimmed by 4 bases and J by 6 bases, leaving 12 bases between them. The CDR3 has 13 residues. Germline values: CDR1 SGDLS, CDR2 YYNGEE.